This T cell receptor (beta chain) was observed in a study of regulatory T cells in long-lasting Graves disease. The wider study: Antithyroid drugs had been taken under 3 months by newly diagnosed Graves' patients.

Regarding time point: newly diagnosed GD, antithyroid drugs for less than 3 months. The TCR library was made from RNA extracted from PBMCs. The length of the CDR3 is 13 residues. V trimming: 7 bases; J trimming: 2 bases; junction bases outside the gene matches: 4. Germline CDR1 SEHNR, CDR2 FQNEAQ (reference sequence). TCR beta libraries were built with iRepertoire HTBI primers and Arm-PCR of CDR3 regions. TCRdb reprocessed the multiplex PCR reads with MiXCR, giving one entry per CDR3 protein. The sample contains a few hundred thousand distinct CDR3 sequences, approximately 13% of which appear only once. This clonotype was seen repeatedly, ten times or more. This sample also belongs to another study, concerning T cells in Graves' hyperthyroidism and ophthalmopathy. That work contributes: The TCR CDR3 was amplified in a first-round RT-PCR using the HTBI primer set. Most thyroid clonotypes with frequency above 0.001 were detected in blood.

This receptor was taken from a man aged 25 to 45 with Graves disease. V is TRBV7-9 and J is TRBJ2-5; 7 bases map to TRBD1. The sequencing used peripheral blood mononuclear cells (PBMCs), collected at new diagnosis, from a patient treated with antithyroid drugs. CDR3 residues: CASKGTAQETQYF. CDR3 nucleotides: TGTGCCAGCAAGGGGACAGCTCAAGAGACCCAGTACTTC.